Listed below are T cell receptor beta chains from one sample, sequenced in a study of TIL therapy for anti-PD-1-resistant metastatic lung cancer. Data came from immunoSEQ multiplex PCR; TCRdb stores just in-frame clones and leaves some out. The sample consists of over 20,000 clones, approximately 77% of them appearing once. Here the sequenced sample was tumor tissue, taken at baseline. The receptors originated from a person aged 25 to 80 with non-small cell lung cancer. Both conserved end residues are part of each CDR3. The order of the fields is J gene, D gene, V gene, clone size, CDR3 protein, CDR3 DNA. D genes are given only for firm matches. Clone size is shown for a subset of rows, as once, few, many or a class of expanded clone.

TRBJ1-6 . TRBV12-5 few CASGLVQGGNSPLHF TGTGCTAGTGGTTTGGTACAGGGCGGTAATTCACCCCTCCACTTT
TRBJ2-7 TRBD2 TRBV11-2 . CASSPTGLEGSEQYF TGTGCCAGCAGCCCTACGGGACTAGAAGGGAGCGAGCAGTACTTC
TRBJ2-5 TRBD1 TRBV5-1 . CASSVTGNGETQYF TGCGCCAGCAGCGTGACAGGGAACGGTGAGACCCAGTACTTC
TRBJ1-2 TRBD1 TRBV10-1 few CAGSGQGVVYGYTF TGCGCCGGCTCGGGACAGGGAGTGGTCTATGGCTACACCTTC
TRBJ2-3 TRBD1 TRBV7-9 . CASGWTGNTDTQYF TGTGCCAGCGGGTGGACAGGGAACACAGATACGCAGTATTTT
TRBJ1-2 TRBD1 TRBV7-9 . CASSLAAGGDYGYTF TGTGCCAGCAGCTTAGCGGCAGGGGGAGACTATGGCTACACCTTC
TRBJ1-5 TRBD1 TRBV19 . CASSTRTGGLQPQHF TGTGCCAGTAGTACCCGGACAGGGGGTCTTCAGCCCCAGCATTTT
TRBJ2-7 . TRBV7-2 few CASSLGSGAEQYF TGTGCCAGCAGCTTAGGGTCAGGGGCGGAGCAGTACTTC
TRBJ2-2 . TRBV5-1 few CASTGAHQEGGELFF TGCGCCAGCACAGGGGCTCACCAGGAAGGCGGGGAGCTGTTTTTT
TRBJ2-1 . TRBV4-1 few CASSQVFVSGEELF TGCGCCAGCAGCCAAGTTTTTGTTTCGGGGGAAGAGCTCTTC
TRBJ2-7 TRBD2 TRBV14 . CASSQGLAGPWEQYF TGTGCCAGCAGCCAAGGGCTAGCGGGGCCATGGGAGCAGTACTTC
TRBJ1-1 . TRBV27 few CASSLLGAEAFF TGTGCCAGCAGTTTACTTGGGGCTGAAGCTTTCTTT
TRBJ2-7 . TRBV6-6 once CASSYEYEQYF TGTGCCAGCAGTTACGAGTACGAGCAGTACTTC